Below are 24 T cell receptor beta chains sequenced from a single sample in a study of T cells after yellow fever vaccination. Via MiXCR, TCRdb re-called the 5' RACE reads, giving one row per CDR3 protein. The table shows around 250,000 distinct CDR3 sequences, with roughly 5% occurring only once. The sample consisted of CD4+ T cells sorted from PBMCs, taken on the day of the yellow fever booster vaccination. These receptor sequences come from a man aged 18 to 30 who received the YFV17D yellow fever vaccine.

The chain carries TRBV27 and TRBJ2-1; 9 nucleotides align to TRBD2. Germline V gives CDR1 MNHEY, CDR2 SMNVEV (reference sequence). Trimming removed 0 bases from V and 8 bases from J; junction bases left unmatched: 8. This CDR3 has 16 residues. CDR3 nucleotides: TGTGCCAGCAGTTTATCCGGCGGGGGGGCTAGCTATGAGCAGTTCTTC. It translates to CASSLSGGGASYEQFF.

Concerning this clonotype: A much more abundant neighbour one base away suggests this may be a read error. This chain links TRBV5-1 with TRBJ2-2; D not certain. Germline-derived CDR1 and CDR2 are SGHRS and YFSETQ. The CDR3 is made up of 13 amino acids. For the CDR3, the DNA is TGCGACAGCAGCTTGGTTGCCACCGGGGAGCTGTTTTTT. Protein product: CDSSLVATGELFF.

This clonotype appeared a few times. CDR3 DNA sequence: TGCAGTGCTAGCTTGGAAGGTAGCAATCAGCCCCAGCATTTT. Its protein product is CSASLEGSNQPQHF. V gene TRBV20-1 combines with J gene TRBJ1-5; D remains ambiguous. CDR1 DFQATT and CDR2 SNEGSKA come from the germline V gene (reference sequence). The V end lost 3 bases, the J end lost 0 bases, and 9 bases lay between the germline ends. This CDR3 contains 14 residues.

This chain joins TRBV20-1 and TRBJ2-5, with 10 bases matching TRBD2. The CDR3 consists of 15 residues. CDR1 and CDR2 from the germline V gene are DFQATT and SNEGSKA (reference sequence). V was pared by 0 bases and J by 5 bases, with 6 bases of the junction left unmatched. CDR3 coding DNA: TGCAGTGCTAGAGATCTCACGGGACTAGCGGAGACCCAGTACTTC. It encodes CSARDLTGLAETQYF.

This clonotype was recorded a few times. This rearrangement joins TRBV15 to TRBJ2-2; 12 positions agree with TRBD2. Germline V gene data show CDR1 as LNHNV and CDR2 as YYDKDF (reference sequence). The CDR3 runs 18 residues. V trimming: 0 bases; J trimming: 0 bases; junction bases outside the gene matches: 2. The CDR3 region is CATSRDLAGGTNTGELFF. The CDR3 DNA reads TGTGCCACCAGCAGAGACCTAGCGGGGGGGACGAACACCGGGGAGCTGTTTTTT.

The chain combines TRBV27 with TRBJ2-1; 8 positions match TRBD2. CDR3 length: 17 amino acids. Germline trimming cut 5 bases from V and 2 bases from J; bases unmatched to any gene: 11. CDR1 is MNHEY and CDR2 is SMNVEV in the germline V gene (reference sequence). The CDR3 is CASSTRGGRRTYNEQFF. CDR3 sequence (DNA): TGTGCCAGCAGTACCCGGGGGGGGCGCCGAACCTACAATGAGCAGTTCTTC.

At least ten counts were recorded for this clonotype. The chain recombines TRBV5-1 with TRBJ2-1; TRBD1 matches at 7 bases. Germline-derived CDR1 and CDR2 are SGHRS and YFSETQ. The CDR3 length is 16 residues. The junction had 12 bases not matched to a gene; V was cut back by 4 bases and J by 5 bases. The CDR3 here is CASSLTPWTGDNEQFF. The CDR3 bases are TGCGCCAGCAGCCTAACCCCTTGGACAGGCGACAATGAGCAGTTCTTC.

The V and J genes are TRBV5-1 and TRBJ2-3, with D perhaps TRBD1 (5 bases). CDR3 length: 14 residues. The germline V and J ends were trimmed by 4 bases and 2 bases, with 11 bases remaining between them. Germline CDR1 reads SGHRS; CDR2 reads YFSETQ. The CDR3 protein is CASSVGQNTDTQYF. Written as DNA, the CDR3 is TGCGCCAGCAGCGTCGGACAAAACACAGATACGCAGTATTTT.

This clonotype was seen a few times. V and J are TRBV7-3 and TRBJ1-1; 9 bases line up with TRBD1. V lost 5 bases, J lost 1 base, and 2 bases stayed unmatched. The CDR3 is 14 amino acids. In germline, CDR1 is SGHTA, CDR2 FQGTGA. The CDR3 loop is CASSEQGANTEAFF. The DNA of the CDR3 is TGTGCCAGCAGCGAACAGGGGGCGAACACTGAAGCTTTCTTT.

This clonotype showed up many times. The rearrangement uses TRBV10-3 and TRBJ1-1; D is unresolved. Trimming took 4 bases from V and 1 from J, leaving 10 bases between them. The CDR3 runs to 14 residues. In germline, CDR1 is ENHRY, CDR2 SYGVKD. CDR3 in amino acids: CAISGAQSNTEAFF. DNA for the CDR3: TGTGCCATCAGTGGGGCCCAGTCGAACACTGAAGCTTTCTTT.

This clonotype was observed many times. CDR3 DNA: TGTGCCATCAGTGATCGTGCCAGGGACAGGTCTTCACCCCTCCACTTT. Residues: CAISDRARDRSSPLHF. This chain joins TRBV10-3 and TRBJ1-6; 8 nucleotides match TRBD1. V lost 3 bases to trimming and J lost 9 bases; unmatched junction nucleotides: 10. Germline CDR1 ENHRY, CDR2 SYGVKD. The CDR3 sequence is 16 residues long.

This clonotype was seen more than once but under ten times. The rearrangement joins TRBV28 to TRBJ2-7; D is perhaps TRBD1 or TRBD2 (5 bases each). Germline loops: CDR1 MDHEN, CDR2 SYDVKM. The CDR3 is made up of 13 amino acids. The V end was cut by 9 bases, the J end by 1 base, with 13 bases between. The CDR3 DNA is TGTGCCAGTACCGGGGCGGGTTCCTACGAGCAGTACTTC. It specifies CASTGAGSYEQYF. Based on the CDR3 plus reference TRBV28 and TRBJ2-7, the full variable domain is DVKVTQSSRYLVKRTGEKVFLECVQDMDHENMFWYRQDPGLGLRLIYFSYDVKMKEKGDIPEGYSVSREKKERFSLILESASTNQTSMYLCASTGAGSYEQYFGPGTRLTVT.

The chain joins TRBV7-9 to TRBJ1-6; D call uncertain. V lost 1 base, J lost 13 bases, and 11 bases lay in between. The CDR3 spans 13 residues. CDR1 is SEHNR and CDR2 is FQNEAQ in the germline V gene (reference sequence). CDR3 amino acids: CASSLGEGSPLHF. The CDR3 DNA reads as TGTGCCAGCAGCTTAGGAGAGGGTTCGCCCCTCCACTTT.

This clonotype has only a few counts. The chain uses TRBV28 and TRBJ2-5; a possible D gene is TRBD2 (5 bases). The CDR3 loop spans 17 amino acids. Germline-derived CDR1 and CDR2 are MDHEN and SYDVKM. V shed 3 bases and J shed 4 bases, with 21 bases lying between them. CDR3 sequence (DNA): TGTGCCAGCAGTTTTCGTCAGGTCGCGGGTGCCGCAGAGACCCAGTACTTC. Residues: CASSFRQVAGAAETQYF.

This clonotype showed up just a few times. In DNA form, the CDR3 reads TGCAGTGCTATGCGGGAGAGCACAGATACGCAGTATTTT. This translates into CSAMRESTDTQYF. V and J are TRBV20-1 and TRBJ2-3; TRBD2 agrees at 7 bases. Unmatched junction bases numbered 1, after V lost 4 bases and J lost 0 bases. This CDR3 is 13 amino acids long. Per the germline V gene, CDR1 is DFQATT and CDR2 is SNEGSKA (reference sequence).

This clonotype has at least ten counts. The chain has TRBV4-3 and TRBJ2-2; 8 bases align to TRBD2. This CDR3 has 20 amino acids. The V segment lost 2 bases and the J segment 5 bases; nucleotides outside the gene matches: 19. CDR1 and CDR2 (germline): LGHNA, YSLEER. CDR3 nucleotides: TGCGCCAGCAGCCAATTTCCCGCGGGGGGTCCCTCCTGGGGGACCGGGGAGCTGTTTTTT. The encoded protein is CASSQFPAGGPSWGTGELFF.

This clonotype was counted between two and nine times. The chain combines TRBV18 with TRBJ2-5; 8 nucleotides align to TRBD1. J lost 5 bases, V lost 6 bases, and 11 bases had no gene match. CDR3 size: 15 residues. Germline V gives CDR1 KGHSH, CDR2 LQKENI. CDR3: CASSSRGTGGETQYF. The CDR3 nucleotides are TGTGCCAGCTCGTCTCGGGGGACAGGAGGGGAGACCCAGTACTTC. Drawing the rest from reference TRBV18 and TRBJ2-5, the complete variable domain is NAGVMQNPRHLVRRRGQEARLRCSPMKGHSHVYWYRQLPEEGLKFMVYLQKENIIDESGMPKERFSAEFPKEGPSILRIQQVVRGDSAAYFCASSSRGTGGETQYFGPGTRLLVL.

J is TRBJ2-5 and V is TRBV18; D possibly corresponds to TRBD1 (5 bases). Per the germline V gene, CDR1 is KGHSH and CDR2 is LQKENI. The CDR3 extends over 13 amino acids. V lost 6 bases to trimming and J lost 5 bases, with 13 bases between them. CDR3 amino acids: CASSDSNGETQYF. As DNA, the CDR3 is TGTGCCAGCTCCGACAGCAACGGGGAGACCCAGTACTTC.

This clonotype was detected a few times. The genes are TRBV18 and TRBJ2-5; TRBD2 matches 10 bases. CDR1 and CDR2 (germline): KGHSH, LQKENI. J was trimmed by 5 bases and V by 3 bases; bases with no gene match: 6. The CDR3 length is 15 residues. In DNA form, the CDR3 reads TGTGCCAGCTCACCGCCGACTAGCGGGTCGGAGACCCAGTACTTC. This gives the protein CASSPPTSGSETQYF.

A word on this clonotype: A much bigger clone sits one base away, suggesting this may be a read error. CDR3 in DNA: TGTGCCGGCGGCCGGGGGGCCCAAGCAAAACTGTTTTTT. It encodes CAGGRGAQAKLFF. The genes are TRBV28 and TRBJ1-4, with D maybe TRBD1 (6 bases). The germline CDR1 and CDR2 sequences are MDHEN and SYDVKM. Trimming cost V 11 bases and J 10 bases, with 20 bases left between them. The CDR3 spans 13 residues.

The J gene is TRBJ2-1, the V gene TRBV28, with 8 positions matching TRBD2. The CDR3 is 14 amino acids. From germline, CDR1 is MDHEN and CDR2 SYDVKM. V lost 3 bases and J lost 9; bases outside the gene matches: 7. For the CDR3, the DNA is TGTGCCAGCAGTTTGATCGGGGGGGCCCGTGAGCAGTTCTTC. As protein: CASSLIGGAREQFF.

This clonotype showed up just a few times. The chain employs TRBV30 and TRBJ2-3; TRBD2 agrees at 11 bases. Trimming cost V 7 bases and J 6 bases; bases outside gene matches: 6. This CDR3 region has 13 residues. CDR1 GTSNPN and CDR2 SVGIG come from the germline V gene (reference sequence). This CDR3 reads CAFSLAGADTQYF. The CDR3 DNA follows: TGTGCCTTTTCACTAGCGGGGGCGGATACGCAGTATTTT.

The sample holds many counts of this clonotype. The chain is built from TRBV5-1 and TRBJ2-5; 10 bases are shared with TRBD2. With V trimmed by 1 base and J by 5 bases, 5 bases remained unmatched. CDR3 length equals 15 residues. Germline V CDR1 and CDR2: SGHRS, YFSETQ. DNA for the CDR3: TGCGCCAGCAGCTTGCAGGGGACTAGCGTCGAGACCCAGTACTTC. Its protein product is CASSLQGTSVETQYF.

This clonotype was counted between two and nine times. The rearrangement links TRBV3-1 to TRBJ1-1, with 8 bases fitting TRBD1. The CDR3 has 14 amino acids. Per germline, CDR1 LGHDT and CDR2 YNNKEL (reference sequence). With V trimmed by 0 bases and J by 6 bases, 3 bases remained unmatched. CDR3 sequence: CASSQDTGGPEAFF. The CDR3 DNA sequence: TGTGCCAGCAGCCAAGATACAGGGGGGCCTGAAGCTTTCTTT.